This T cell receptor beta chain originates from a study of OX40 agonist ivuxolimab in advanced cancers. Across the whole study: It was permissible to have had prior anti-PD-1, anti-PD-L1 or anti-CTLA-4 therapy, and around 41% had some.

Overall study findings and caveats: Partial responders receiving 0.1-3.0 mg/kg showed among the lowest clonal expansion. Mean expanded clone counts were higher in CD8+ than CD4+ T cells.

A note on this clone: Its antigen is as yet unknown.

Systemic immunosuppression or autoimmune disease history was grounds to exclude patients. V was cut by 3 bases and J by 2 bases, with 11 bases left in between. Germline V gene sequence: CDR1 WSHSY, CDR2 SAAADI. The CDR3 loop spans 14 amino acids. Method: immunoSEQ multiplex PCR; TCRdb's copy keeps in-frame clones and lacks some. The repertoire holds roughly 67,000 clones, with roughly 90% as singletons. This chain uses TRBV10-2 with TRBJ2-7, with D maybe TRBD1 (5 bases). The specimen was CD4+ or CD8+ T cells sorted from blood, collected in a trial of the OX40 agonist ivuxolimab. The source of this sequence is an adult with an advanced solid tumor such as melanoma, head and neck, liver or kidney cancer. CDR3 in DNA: TGCGCCAGCAGTGAAGACAGAATCACCTACGAGCAGTACTTC. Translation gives CASSEDRITYEQYF.